Below are 7 T cell receptor beta chains sequenced from a single sample in a study of PD-1 blockade in classical Hodgkin lymphoma. Method: immunoSEQ multiplex PCR; TCRdb's copy keeps in-frame clones and lacks some. The sample includes 30,000 or so clones, more than 80% seen only once; the top ten take about 0.21%. Autologous stem cell transplantation was followed by relapse in every patient, and brentuximab vedotin exposure varied. Isolation of CD4+ T cells from thawed PBMCs was performed by magnetic negative selection. This sample comprised CD4+ T cells from blood, obtained at baseline. Every receptor here comes from a human donor with classical Hodgkin lymphoma.

This clone was detected a few times. The gene calls are TRBV30 and TRBJ1-2; no clear D gene. CDR1 GTSNPN and CDR2 SVGIG come from the germline V gene (reference sequence). The CDR3 contains 10 residues. The V end was cut by 2 bases, the J end by 4 bases, with 2 bases between. CDR3 in DNA: TGTGCCTGGAGTAGCTATGGCTACACCTTC. This sequence encodes CAWSSYGYTF.

The chain is built from TRBV27 and TRBJ1-3; TRBD1 might be the D (6 bases). The V end lost 5 bases, the J end lost 7 bases, and 21 bases lay between the germline ends. The CDR3 is 16 amino acids. CDR1 and CDR2 (germline): MNHEY, SMNVEV (reference sequence). Here the CDR3 DNA reads TGTGCCAGCAGTACAACCCGGGACAAAAATAGGAACACCATATATTTT. It encodes CASSTTRDKNRNTIYF.

V and J are TRBV7-9 and TRBJ2-3; no definite D call. This CDR3 has 11 amino acids. Trimming cost V 1 base and J 6 bases, with 2 bases left between them. CDR1 is SEHNR, CDR2 FQNEAQ, per germline (reference sequence). CDR3 protein: CASSLVDTQYF. In nucleotides, the CDR3 is TGTGCCAGCAGCTTAGTGGATACGCAGTATTTT.

The rearrangement joins TRBV29-1 to TRBJ2-3, with a weak D call TRBD1 (5 bases). CDR1 SQVTM and CDR2 ANQGSEA come from the germline V gene. V was cut by 5 bases and J by 5 bases, with 14 bases left in between. The CDR3 is made up of 13 amino acids. The CDR3 spells CSVSGSPGDTQYF. The CDR3 DNA reads TGCAGCGTTTCAGGGTCACCGGGAGATACGCAGTATTTT.

V and J are TRBV11-2 and TRBJ2-7, with D maybe TRBD2 (6 bases). Per germline, CDR1 SGHAT and CDR2 FQNNGV. This CDR3 is 17 amino acids long. V dropped 0 bases and J dropped 0 bases, with 15 bases sitting between them. The CDR3 here is CASSLDTLAGNSYEQYF. The CDR3 coding sequence is TGTGCCAGCAGCTTAGATACCTTGGCGGGGAACTCCTACGAGCAGTACTTC.

The V gene is TRBV5-1, the J gene TRBJ2-7; D call uncertain. Germline V gene sequence: CDR1 SGHRS, CDR2 YFSETQ. Trimming shortened V by 0 bases and J by 1 base, and 5 bases separated the two germline ends. The CDR3 totals 13 residues. The CDR3 sequence is CASSLVLSYEQYF. The CDR3 DNA follows: TGCGCCAGCAGCTTGGTATTATCCTACGAGCAGTACTTC.

V is TRBV10-2 and J is TRBJ2-3; D may correspond to TRBD1 or TRBD2 (5 bases each). Germline V lookup: CDR1 WSHSY, CDR2 SAAADI. This CDR3 is 15 amino acids long. V shed 2 bases and J shed 4 bases, with 13 bases lying between them. As DNA, the CDR3 is TGCGCCAGCAGTGAGGGGCAGGGAGAGCCAGATACGCAGTATTTT. Its protein is CASSEGQGEPDTQYF.